The 7 T cell receptor beta chains below all came from one sample that was sequenced in a study of blood T cell repertoires in COVID-19. Profiled with immunoSEQ multiplex PCR; TCRdb holds only in-frame clones, not every one. The sample has about 260,000 clones; 83% are singletons. Sequencing was performed on peripheral blood. The receptors were gathered from a woman aged 45-59 years who had recovered from COVID-19.

The rearrangement joins TRBV6-5 to TRBJ1-1; TRBD1 might be the D (6 bases). V was clipped by 2 bases and J by 8 bases, with 9 bases between them. Germline V gene lookup returns CDR1 MNHEY and CDR2 SVGAGI. The CDR3 loop spans 12 amino acids. CDR3 residues: CASSYVGTEAFF. The CDR3 nucleotides read TGTGCCAGCAGTTACGTTGGGACAGAAGCTTTCTTT.

The chain recombines TRBV5-4 with TRBJ2-2; 8 nucleotides match TRBD2. The CDR3 is 16 amino acids. The germline V gene encodes CDR1 SGHNT and CDR2 YYREEE (reference sequence). Trimming cost V 3 bases and J 0 bases; bases outside gene matches: 4. CDR3 sequence: CASSSLSGTNTGELFF. The CDR3 bases are TGTGCCAGCAGCTCCCTTAGCGGGACGAACACCGGGGAGCTGTTTTTT.

The chain combines TRBV18 with TRBJ2-1; no clear D gene. Germline V lookup: CDR1 KGHSH, CDR2 LQKENI. V dropped 3 bases and J dropped 10 bases, with 10 bases sitting between them. The CDR3 is 12 residues long. CDR3 residues: CASSPSRSEQFF. The CDR3 DNA sequence: TGTGCCAGCTCACCTAGCCGTTCGGAGCAGTTCTTC.

This chain joins TRBV6-6 and TRBJ1-2; 7 nucleotides line up with TRBD1. Germline CDR1 and CDR2: MNHNY and SVGAGI (reference sequence). V was clipped by 0 bases and J by 5 bases; unmatched bases: 3. The CDR3 consists of 14 residues. CDR3 nucleotides: TGTGCCAGCAGTTACTCGGAGGGGGCGTATGGCTACACCTTC. Its protein product is CASSYSEGAYGYTF.

The genes are TRBV6-5 and TRBJ1-6; D is ambiguous. The V and J ends lost 6 bases and 8 bases respectively, with 14 bases between them. This CDR3 has 14 residues. Germline CDR1 reads MNHEY; CDR2 reads SVGAGI. The CDR3 sequence: CASRSVRVDSPLHF. CDR3 coding DNA: TGTGCCAGCAGGAGCGTGAGGGTTGATTCACCCCTCCACTTT.

The gene calls are TRBV24-1 and TRBJ2-3, with D possibly matching TRBD1 (6 bases). Germline CDR1 reads KGHDR; CDR2 reads SFDVKD. V gave up 4 bases and J gave up 2 bases, with 15 bases separating them. The CDR3 runs 16 residues. CDR3 in DNA: TGTGCCACCAGTGACCCCCGGACAGAGACCACAGATACGCAGTATTTT. It encodes CATSDPRTETTDTQYF.

The table lists this clone with a few counts. The V gene is TRBV6-2 or TRBV6-3, the J gene TRBJ1-5; D might be TRBD1 (5 bases). Trimming took 5 bases from V and 0 from J, leaving 8 bases between them. Germline V lookup: CDR1 MNHEY, CDR2 SVGEGT. This CDR3 has 14 amino acids. CDR3 loop: CASSGGLSNQPQHF. The CDR3 bases are TGTGCCAGCAGTGGGGGACTTAGCAATCAGCCCCAGCATTTT.